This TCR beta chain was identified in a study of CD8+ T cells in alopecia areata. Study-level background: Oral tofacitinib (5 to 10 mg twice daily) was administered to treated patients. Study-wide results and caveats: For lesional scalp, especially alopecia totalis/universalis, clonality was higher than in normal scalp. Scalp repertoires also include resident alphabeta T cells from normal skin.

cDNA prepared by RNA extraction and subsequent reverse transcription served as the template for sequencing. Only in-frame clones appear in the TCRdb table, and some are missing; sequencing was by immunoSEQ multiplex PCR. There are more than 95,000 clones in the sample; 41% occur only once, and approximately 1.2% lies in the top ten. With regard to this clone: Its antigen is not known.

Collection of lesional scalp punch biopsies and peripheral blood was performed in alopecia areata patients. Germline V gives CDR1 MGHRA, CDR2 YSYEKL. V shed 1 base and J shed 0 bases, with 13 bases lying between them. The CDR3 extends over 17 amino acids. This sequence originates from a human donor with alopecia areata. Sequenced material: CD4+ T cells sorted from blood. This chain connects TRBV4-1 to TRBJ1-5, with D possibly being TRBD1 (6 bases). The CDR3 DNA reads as TGCGCCAGCAGCCAAGTTTGGGACAAATATAGCAATCAGCCCCAGCATTTT. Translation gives CASSQVWDKYSNQPQHF.